A single sample is the source of the 12 T cell receptor beta chains below, sequenced in a study of blood T cells in healthy people across ages. With a J-beta primer mix and a sample-barcoded 5' primer, a second PCR ran roughly 7 to 11 cycles. TCRdb ran MiXCR on the 5' RACE reads and lists one entry per CDR3 protein. The top ten hold around 10% of the sample, which has over 450,000 distinct CDR3 sequences, less than 25% seen once. These data were also reused for a study on T cells of mothers and their children.

Specimen: blood. The receptors originated from a boy under 18 in good health.

This clonotype was counted only a few times. V usage is TRBV6-5 and J usage is TRBJ2-5; 9 positions agree with TRBD1. The last part of the DNA fits TRBJ2-7 better; the J call may be wrong. This CDR3 comprises 13 residues. The germline V gene encodes CDR1 MNHEY and CDR2 SVGAGI. CDR3 sequence reads: CASRPGQGGEQYF. In nucleotides, the CDR3 is TGTGCCAGCAGACCGGGACAGGGTGGCGAGCAGTACTTC.

In its sample, this clonotype was seen a few times. The genes are TRBV4-1 and TRBJ2-7; TRBD1 matches 9 bases. Per the germline V gene, CDR1 is MGHRA and CDR2 is YSYEKL. CDR3 length: 15 amino acids. Losses at the gene ends were 6 bases for V and 3 bases for J; bases not matched to a gene: 9. The CDR3 region has the DNA TGCGCCAGCAGTCATGTACCGGGACAGGGCTACGAGCAGTACTTC. This translates into CASSHVPGQGYEQYF.

This clonotype was seen more than once but under ten times. The chain is built from TRBV6-6 and TRBJ1-1; 7 bases are a match to TRBD1. The CDR3 runs to 16 residues. Germline values: CDR1 MNHNY, CDR2 SVGAGI (reference sequence). The J segment lost 1 base and the V segment lost 5 bases, leaving 10 bases of the junction unmatched. The CDR3 sequence is CASSAPHTGENTEAFF. CDR3 in DNA: TGTGCCAGCAGTGCTCCTCATACAGGGGAGAACACTGAAGCTTTCTTT.

This clonotype has a count of ten or more. The chain joins TRBV4-3 to TRBJ2-6; no reliable D call. V lost 0 bases and J lost 0, with 6 bases in between. This CDR3 has 16 residues. Per germline, CDR1 LGHNA and CDR2 YSLEER. CDR3: CASSQDSSSGANVLTF. Here the CDR3 DNA reads TGCGCCAGCAGCCAAGATTCATCCTCTGGGGCCAACGTCCTGACTTTC.

This clonotype has a handful of counts. The chain employs TRBV10-2 and TRBJ1-1; D possibly corresponds to TRBD1 (5 bases). V shed 2 bases and J shed 5 bases, with 9 bases lying between them. Per the germline V gene, CDR1 is WSHSY and CDR2 is SAAADI. This CDR3 spans 13 amino acids. The CDR3 spells CASSEGGITEAFF. CDR3 sequence (DNA): TGCGCCAGCAGTGAGGGGGGGATAACTGAAGCTTTCTTT.

This clonotype appeared many times. The chain combines TRBV7-2 with TRBJ2-7; the D is unclear. The CDR3 is 13 amino acids. Germline CDR1 reads SGHTA; CDR2 reads FQGNSA. V shed 2 bases and J shed 5 bases, with 10 bases lying between them. For the CDR3, the DNA is TGTGCCAGCAGCTTACAAGGATCGGACGAGCAGTACTTC. It translates to CASSLQGSDEQYF.

This clonotype occurred a few times. V gene TRBV12-3 or TRBV12-4 combines with J gene TRBJ2-5; possibly TRBD1 for D (5 bases). The CDR3 runs 15 residues. Trimming shortened V by 5 bases and J by 1 base, and 14 bases separated the two germline ends. CDR3 coding DNA: TGTGCCAGCAGTATCCCTCTGGGGCCCCAAGAGACCCAGTACTTC. It encodes CASSIPLGPQETQYF.

This chain uses TRBV28 with TRBJ2-2; TRBD2 agrees at 10 bases. This CDR3 spans 15 amino acids. Germline lookup yields CDR1 MDHEN and CDR2 SYDVKM. V dropped 7 bases and J dropped 4; count of bases not matched to a gene: 6. The CDR3 bases are TGTGCCAGCACCCGCCTAGCGGGAGTCACCGGGGAGCTGTTTTTT. Translation gives CASTRLAGVTGELFF.

This clonotype was observed a handful of times. This rearrangement joins TRBV20-1 to TRBJ1-3; 8 bases fit TRBD1. The CDR3 has 15 amino acids. V dropped 4 bases and J dropped 4; count of bases not matched to a gene: 9. CDR1 is DFQATT and CDR2 is SNEGSKA in the germline V gene (reference sequence). The chain's CDR3 is CSANNRGLRGNTIYF. CDR3 nucleotides: TGCAGTGCTAACAACAGGGGGTTGAGAGGAAACACCATATATTTT.

This clonotype was counted once. The rearrangement joins TRBV6-1 to TRBJ1-6; possible D gene TRBD1, 5 bases. This CDR3 contains 17 residues. Germline CDR1 reads MNHNS; CDR2 reads SASEGT. Trimming took off 5 bases at V and 9 bases at J, with 23 bases between the two ends. The CDR3 DNA is TGTGCCAGCAGTCGGGGCCTGGGTCAGGGACTGCGTTCACCCCTCCACTTT. Protein sequence: CASSRGLGQGLRSPLHF.

The gene calls are TRBV28 and TRBJ1-2; 10 bases are a match to TRBD1. J lost 2 bases, V lost 10 bases, and 7 bases had no gene match. Germline CDR1 reads MDHEN; CDR2 reads SYDVKM. There are 14 residues in the CDR3. CDR3 DNA: TGTGCCATCGTCCCGGGACAGGGGAACTATGGCTACACCTTC. Translating it yields CAIVPGQGNYGYTF.

This clonotype appeared a single time. The chain recombines TRBV11-2 with TRBJ1-1; a weak D match, TRBD1 (6 bases). Trimming took 5 bases from V and 8 from J, leaving 18 bases between them. Per the germline V gene, CDR1 is SGHAT and CDR2 is FQNNGV. CDR3 length: 14 residues. CDR3 nucleotides: TGTGCCAGCAGCACACATCAGGGGCGCTGGGAAGCTTTCTTT. It is translated as CASSTHQGRWEAFF.